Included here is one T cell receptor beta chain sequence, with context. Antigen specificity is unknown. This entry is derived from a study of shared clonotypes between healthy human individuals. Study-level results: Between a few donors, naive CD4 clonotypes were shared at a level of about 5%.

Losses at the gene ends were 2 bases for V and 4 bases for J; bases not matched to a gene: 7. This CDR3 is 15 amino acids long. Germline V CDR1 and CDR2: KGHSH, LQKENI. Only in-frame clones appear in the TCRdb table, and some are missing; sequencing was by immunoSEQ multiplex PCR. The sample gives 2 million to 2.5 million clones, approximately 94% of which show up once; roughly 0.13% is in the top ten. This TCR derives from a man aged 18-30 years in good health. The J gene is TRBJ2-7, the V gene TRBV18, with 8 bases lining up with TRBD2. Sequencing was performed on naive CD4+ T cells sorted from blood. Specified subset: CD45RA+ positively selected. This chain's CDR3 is CASSPSGTRQYEQYF. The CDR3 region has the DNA TGTGCCAGCTCACCAAGCGGGACTAGGCAATACGAGCAGTACTTC.